The source of this TCR beta chain is a study of blood T cell repertoires in COVID-19. The study drew participants aged about 18 to 95 years from 20 to 30 US areas. Cohort 3 recovery required two negative PCRs, clearance, or symptom resolution. Sequencing was performed with immunoSEQ multiplex PCR; in TCRdb, only in-frame clones are kept and a portion is missing. Among approximately 200,000 clones listed, roughly four fifths were seen once. CDR3 length equals 15 residues. Germline CDR1 reads SEHNR; CDR2 reads FQNEAQ (reference sequence). V gave up 5 bases and J gave up 8 bases; unmatched junction bases: 10.

This sequence joins TRBV7-9 and TRBJ1-2, with 11 bases that match TRBD1. Sequenced material: PBMCs or T cells enriched from blood (not recorded which). The source is a man aged 35-49 years who had recovered from COVID-19. CDR3 protein: CASSLSGTGGYGYTF. DNA for the CDR3: TGTGCCAGCAGCCTCTCCGGGACAGGGGGATACGGCTACACCTTC.